These T cell receptor beta chains were read from a single sample in a study of control samples from healthy donors and cancer patients. Measured with immunoSEQ multiplex PCR; TCRdb has only the in-frame clones, and not every one. The sample records 85,000 to 95,000 clones, approximately 93% being singletons. The sequencing input was blood. The receptors derive from a woman in her twenties or thirties in good health. Both conserved end residues are part of each CDR3. The order of the fields is D gene, clone size, J gene, V gene, CDR3 DNA, CDR3 protein. D genes are given only for firm matches. Clone size is shown for a subset of rows, as once, few, many or a class of expanded clone.

TRBD2	NA	TRBJ2-5	TRBV6-2/TRBV6-3	TGTGCCAGCAGCCAACGAGCGGGAGTGGGGAAGACCCAGTACTTC	CASSQRAGVGKTQYF
TRBD1	NA	TRBJ1-1	TRBV29-1	TGCAGCGTTACCCAGGGGGCCAACATGAACACTGAAGCTTTCTTT	CSVTQGANMNTEAFF
NA	few	TRBJ2-7	TRBV12-5	TGTGCTAGTGGCCTTGGTACCTTCGAGCAGTACTTC	CASGLGTFEQYF
NA	NA	TRBJ1-3	TRBV3-1/TRBV3-2	TGTGCCAGCAGCCAAGGGAGTAGGATACACACCATATATTTT	CASSQGSRIHTIYF
TRBD1	once	TRBJ2-6	TRBV6-5	TGTGCCAGTCGGCAGGGGGCGTCGGGGGCCAACGTCCTGACTTTC	CASRQGASGANVLTF
TRBD1	NA	TRBJ2-1	TRBV4-1	TGCGCCAGCAGCCACCTGACAGGGGTCAATGAGCAGTTCTTC	CASSHLTGVNEQFF
NA	NA	TRBJ2-5	TRBV29-1	TGCAGCGTTCCCGACTTGCGGGAGACCCAGTACTTC	CSVPDLRETQYF
NA	NA	TRBJ1-5	TRBV28	TGTGCCAGCAGTTTATTAGGGATGGGAAATCAGCCCCAGCATTTT	CASSLLGMGNQPQHF
NA	NA	TRBJ2-1	TRBV19	TGTGCCAGTAAGGCTTTTTACAATGAGCAGTTCTTC	CASKAFYNEQFF
TRBD1	NA	TRBJ1-6	TRBV18	TGTGCCAGCTCACCGGATAAAGGGGGCGGGAATTCACCCCTCCACTTT	CASSPDKGGGNSPLHF
TRBD1	once	TRBJ1-2	TRBV3-1/TRBV3-2	TGTGCCAGCAGCCAAGGGACAGGGATCAGTCGTGGCTACACCTTC	CASSQGTGISRGYTF
NA	few	TRBJ1-6	TRBV6-6	TGTGCCACGTCCGGGACGAATTCACCCCTCCACTTT	CATSGTNSPLHF
TRBD1	NA	TRBJ1-5	TRBV6-5	TGTGCCAGCAAACAGGGGCCCAATCAGCCCCAGCATTTT	CASKQGPNQPQHF
NA	NA	TRBJ2-4	TRBV27	TGTGCCAGCCGGGGGGCCAAAAACATTCAGTACTTC	CASRGAKNIQYF
NA	NA	TRBJ2-2	TRBV7-2	TGTGCCAGCAGCTCTAGGGTAGGGACCGGGGAGCTGTTTTTT	CASSSRVGTGELFF
NA	NA	TRBJ2-1	TRBV10-1	TGCGCCAGCAGTGAGGAATACAATGAGCAGTTCTTC	CASSEEYNEQFF
TRBD1	NA	TRBJ2-3	TRBV7-8	TGTGCCAGCAGCCCCGGGACAGACACTAGCACAGATACGCAGTATTTT	CASSPGTDTSTDTQYF